A single sample gave rise to the 18 T cell receptor beta chains below, sequenced in a study of human versus mouse CDR3 diversity and MHC coevolution. This table comes from immunoSEQ multiplex PCR, and its TCRdb copy is limited to in-frame clones, with some not included. The sample has around 77,000 clones, under 95% seen once. The material sequenced was naive CD4+ T cells from blood. Subset denoted: CD45RO-negative CD62L-positive naive CD4 T cells. The receptor set was obtained from a person aged 30 to 69 in good health.

J is TRBJ2-5 and V is TRBV18; D might be TRBD1 (6 bases). The length of the CDR3 is 13 residues. V gave up 4 bases and J gave up 5 bases, with 11 bases separating them. CDR1 and CDR2 from the germline V gene are KGHSH and LQKENI. This CDR3 is CASSLQGFETQYF. For the CDR3, the DNA is TGTGCCAGCTCACTACAGGGTTTTGAGACCCAGTACTTC.

This sequence joins TRBV18 and TRBJ2-2, with no clear D. Trimming removed 0 bases from V and 1 base from J, with 6 bases in between. Germline V lookup: CDR1 KGHSH, CDR2 LQKENI. The CDR3 covers 15 residues. The CDR3 DNA is TGTGCCAGCTCACCACCTCCGGGGAACACCGGGGAGCTGTTTTTT. It codes for CASSPPPGNTGELFF.

A remark on this clone: A junction end diverges from the germline sequence, so it may reflect a read error. This same CDR3 is encoded by further DNA sequences in the sample. The chain couples TRBV11-2 to TRBJ1-2; TRBD1 might be the D (6 bases). The CDR3 is made up of 16 amino acids. CDR1 and CDR2 (germline): SGHAT, FQNNGV. This CDR3 reads CASSAAFRTDSYGYTF. CDR3 coding DNA: TGTGCCAGCAGCGCGGCCTTTCGGACAGACTCCTATGGCTACACCTTT.

This sequence joins TRBV28 and TRBJ2-5, with D perhaps TRBD2 (6 bases). V gave up 7 bases and J gave up 5 bases, with 20 bases separating them. Germline V gene lookup returns CDR1 MDHEN and CDR2 SYDVKM. The CDR3 totals 15 residues. The CDR3 loop is CASNPYRGAGETQYF. CDR3 coding DNA: TGTGCCAGCAATCCCTACCGCGGGGCCGGGGAGACCCAGTACTTC.

J is TRBJ2-3 and V is TRBV5-4, with D unclear. CDR1 and CDR2 from the germline V gene are SGHNT and YYREEE (reference sequence). V gave up 0 bases and J gave up 5 bases, with 16 bases separating them. The length of the CDR3 is 16 residues. CDR3 loop: CASSLGPHFGGDTQYF. The CDR3 region has the DNA TGTGCCAGCAGCTTGGGCCCTCACTTTGGCGGAGATACGCAGTATTTT. The complete variable domain, with remaining parts taken from reference TRBV5-4 and TRBJ2-3, reads ETGVTQSPTHLIKTRGQQVTLRCSSQSGHNTVSWYQQALGQGPQFIFQYYREEENGRGNFPPRFSGLQFPNYSSELNVNALELDDSALYLCASSLGPHFGGDTQYFGPGTRLTVL.

This rearrangement joins TRBV5-6 to TRBJ2-5; TRBD1 is a possible D gene (5 bases). The CDR3 loop spans 14 amino acids. Per the germline V gene, CDR1 is SGHDT and CDR2 is YYEEEE. Trimming shortened V by 1 base and J by 4 bases, and 11 bases separated the two germline ends. The CDR3 nucleotides are TGTGCCAGCAGCTTGTCTCCAGGGCCAGAGACCCAGTACTTC. Translating gives CASSLSPGPETQYF. The full variable domain, rest sourced from reference TRBV5-6 and TRBJ2-5, is DAGVTQSPTHLIKTRGQQVTLRCSPKSGHDTVSWYQQALGQGPQFIFQYYEEEERQRGNFPDRFSGHQFPNYSSELNVNALLLGDSALYLCASSLSPGPETQYFGPGTRLLVL.

The J gene is TRBJ2-7, the V gene TRBV30; 9 nucleotides match TRBD1. V lost 2 bases and J lost 3; bases outside the gene matches: 11. CDR1 and CDR2 (germline): GTSNPN, SVGIG (reference sequence). The CDR3 totals 16 residues. The CDR3 DNA is TGTGCCTGGAGTCTCCGGGACAGGGTTATGATCTACGAGCAGTACTTC. It is translated as CAWSLRDRVMIYEQYF.

The chain combines TRBV5-1 with TRBJ2-5, with D possibly TRBD2 on 5 matching bases. This CDR3 has 15 amino acids. CDR1 SGHRS and CDR2 YFSETQ come from the germline V gene. Trimming removed 0 bases at V and 5 bases at J, with 14 bases between. DNA of the CDR3: TGCGCCAGCAGCTTGGGCCCCGGAGGAGGCGAGACCCAGTACTTC. This translates into CASSLGPGGGETQYF.

V and J are TRBV6-5 and TRBJ1-5, with D maybe TRBD1 (5 bases). CDR1 and CDR2 (germline): MNHEY, SVGAGI. The CDR3 loop spans 13 amino acids. Trimming took 7 bases from V and 7 from J, leaving 14 bases between them. CDR3 in amino acids: CASKGQGGQPQHF. In DNA, the CDR3 is TGTGCCAGCAAGGGCCAGGGTGGCCAGCCCCAGCATTTT.

This chain uses TRBV7-8 with TRBJ1-5; D unclear. The CDR3 contains 16 residues. Trimming took 5 bases from V and 6 from J, leaving 20 bases between them. CDR1 is SGHVS, CDR2 FQNEAQ, per germline. CDR3 in amino acids: CASSQGSSGSGQPQHF. In DNA form, the CDR3 reads TGTGCCAGCAGCCAAGGCTCGTCGGGGTCAGGTCAGCCCCAGCATTTT.

This clone was seen a handful of times. V gene TRBV5-4 combines with J gene TRBJ2-3, with D maybe TRBD1 (5 bases). Trimming stripped 2 bases from V and 3 bases from J, with 13 bases between. CDR1 is SGHNT and CDR2 is YYREEE in the germline V gene (reference sequence). The CDR3 has 15 residues. Here the CDR3 DNA reads TGTGCCAGCAGCTTTCCGAGGTCAGGGACAGATACGCAGTATTTT. This translates into CASSFPRSGTDTQYF.

V usage is TRBV4-1 and J usage is TRBJ1-1; TRBD1 is a possible D gene (6 bases). The CDR3 covers 14 residues. Germline V gene lookup returns CDR1 MGHRA and CDR2 YSYEKL. Trimming took 0 bases from V and 11 from J, leaving 16 bases between them. DNA of the CDR3: TGCGCCAGCAGCCAAGAGAATACAGGGTGGACGGCTTTCTTT. Its protein is CASSQENTGWTAFF.

V gene TRBV2 combines with J gene TRBJ2-3; TRBD1 is a possible D gene (6 bases). The germline V gene encodes CDR1 SNHLY and CDR2 FYNNEI. The V gene lost 3 bases and the J gene lost 4 bases, with 14 bases spanning the gap. The length of the CDR3 is 15 residues. CDR3 residues: CASSEGAGRADTQYF. Written as DNA, the CDR3 is TGTGCCAGCAGTGAGGGGGCGGGTAGGGCAGATACGCAGTATTTT.

The chain has TRBV18 and TRBJ1-1; 10 bases line up with TRBD1. CDR1 and CDR2 (germline): KGHSH, LQKENI. This CDR3 is built from 15 residues. With V trimmed by 1 base and J by 6 bases, 5 bases remained unmatched. CDR3 bases: TGTGCCAGCTCACCACGGGGACAGGGGTCGGCTGAAGCTTTCTTT. This sequence encodes CASSPRGQGSAEAFF.

This rearrangement joins TRBV9 to TRBJ2-3; D gene unclear. This CDR3 is 14 amino acids long. CDR1 SGDLS and CDR2 YYNGEE come from the germline V gene. The V gene lost 2 bases and the J gene lost 1 base, with 8 bases spanning the gap. CDR3 residues: CASSVRQGTDTQYF. The CDR3 DNA follows: TGTGCCAGCAGCGTCCGGCAGGGCACAGATACGCAGTATTTT.

The gene calls are TRBV6-1 and TRBJ2-7; D remains unclear. From germline, CDR1 is MNHNS and CDR2 SASEGT. The germline V and J ends were trimmed by 7 bases and 6 bases, with 16 bases remaining between them. The CDR3 extends over 13 amino acids. In nucleotides, the CDR3 is TGTGCCAGCATGGGCGAGACCTCAACCGAGCAGTACTTC. Amino acid sequence: CASMGETSTEQYF.

This clone was counted a single time. CDR3 sequence (DNA): TGTGCCAGCAGGTCAACAGGGAACACTGAAGCTTTCTTT. Amino acids: CASRSTGNTEAFF. The chain couples TRBV6-1 to TRBJ1-1, with D possibly matching TRBD1 (5 bases). The CDR3 runs 13 residues. Deletions cut 6 bases from V and 1 base from J, with 9 bases between. CDR1 and CDR2 (germline): MNHNS, SASEGT.

V is TRBV30 and J is TRBJ2-7; D perhaps matches TRBD1 (6 bases). The CDR3 has 11 residues. V was trimmed by 8 bases and J by 4 bases, leaving 12 bases between them. Germline CDR1 is GTSNPN and CDR2 is SVGIG (reference sequence). In DNA, the CDR3 is TGTGCCACCAGGGGAAGATACGAGCAGTACTTC. Protein: CATRGRYEQYF.